This T cell receptor (beta chain) was obtained from a study of tumor-infiltrating lymphocytes in oesophageal squamous cell carcinoma. Each CDR3 protein gets one entry after TCRdb re-called the PCR reads with MiXCR. This sample has approximately 13,000 distinct CDR3 sequences, with approximately 48% found just once. This clonotype was counted many times. A read error may be the cause here, since a much bigger clone is one base away. The specimen was esophageal tumor tissue. This receptor was obtained from a female donor with esophageal squamous cell carcinoma.

The DNA of the CDR3 is TGTGCCAGCAGCAGACAGGGCCCGGGGGCCTCCAATGAGCAGTACTTC. It specifies CASSRQGPGASNEQYF. The rearrangement links TRBV7-6 to TRBJ2-7; a weak D match, TRBD1 (7 bases). Germline V gene sequence: CDR1 SGHVS, CDR2 FNYEAQ. The CDR3 spans 16 residues. V was clipped by 5 bases and J by 7 bases, with 24 bases between them.